This section outlines one TCR beta chain sequence together with its context. It lacks a known antigen. Per-nucleotide qualities are absent, and no much larger clonotype sits a single base away. This entry comes from a study of control samples from healthy donors and cancer patients (TCRdb year 2020). The library was built by means of the immunoSEQ multiplex PCR assay. Drawn from immuneACCESS, this table holds only the in-frame rearrangements with V and J called that TCRdb kept. Clones are partly lost; checked studies trace under half to an unresolved V gene and leave the rest unexplained. This sample holds about 220,000 clones; roughly 94% were observed only once. 1.5% of the sample lies in the top ten. The CDR3 holds 16 amino acids from the cysteine to the phenylalanine. Of the read, only the CDR3 DNA is kept; its 48 bases are in frame from base 1. The germline V gene gives CDR1 as SNHLY and CDR2 as FYNNEI. The V end loses 2 bases and the J end loses 5 bases, and a stretch of 17 bases separates them.

The sample taken for sequencing was blood. The clonotype comes from a man aged 50 or older in good health. The rearrangement joined TRBV2 to TRBJ2-3, with the D gene tentatively TRBD1 or TRBD2, based on 6 matching bases in each. The DNA reads as follows: TGTGCCAGCAGTGAATTTTCACGGGGGCCTGGAGATACGCAGTATTTT. This translates into CASSEFSRGPGDTQYF.